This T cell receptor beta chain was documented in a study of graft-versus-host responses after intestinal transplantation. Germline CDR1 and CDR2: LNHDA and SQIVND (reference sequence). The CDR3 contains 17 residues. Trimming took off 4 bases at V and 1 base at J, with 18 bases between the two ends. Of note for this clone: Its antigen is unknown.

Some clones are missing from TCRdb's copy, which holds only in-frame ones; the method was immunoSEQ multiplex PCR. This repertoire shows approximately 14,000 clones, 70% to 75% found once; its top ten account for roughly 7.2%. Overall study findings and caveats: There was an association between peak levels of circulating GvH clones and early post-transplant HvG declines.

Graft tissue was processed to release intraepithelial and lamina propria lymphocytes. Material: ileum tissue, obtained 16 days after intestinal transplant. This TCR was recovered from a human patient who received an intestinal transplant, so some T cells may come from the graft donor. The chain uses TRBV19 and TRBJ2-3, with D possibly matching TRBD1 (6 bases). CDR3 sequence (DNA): TGTGCCAGTAGTACCCCTCCGACAGGCCTGGGCACAGATACGCAGTATTTT. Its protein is CASSTPPTGLGTDTQYF.